The 4 T cell receptor beta chains given below trace back to one sample, sequenced in a study of beta chain features in type 1 diabetes. The antigens for these receptors are not known. Reverse transcribing all isolated RNA meant expressed TCRB transcripts were sequenced. TCRdb's copy holds only in-frame clones and misses some; the assay was immunoSEQ multiplex PCR. The data show fewer than 450,000 clones, roughly 14% seen once. General study results and limits: TCRB CDR3s were moderately but significantly shorter in Type 1 diabetes patients in all four CD4+ subsets.

The sequencing input was naive CD4+ T cells from blood. The source of these receptors is a woman aged 18-29 years with type 1 diabetes.

This clone was observed a handful of times. J is TRBJ2-1 and V is TRBV19; a weak D match, TRBD1 (5 bases). The ends were cut back, 5 bases at V and 7 bases at J, with 18 bases in the middle. The CDR3 is 15 amino acids. CDR1 and CDR2 (germline): LNHDA, SQIVND (reference sequence). The CDR3: CASSARVNYANEQFF. The DNA for the CDR3 is TGTGCCAGTAGTGCCAGGGTAAATTATGCGAATGAGCAGTTCTTC.

This clone was detected a few times. V is TRBV2 and J is TRBJ2-5; 8 bases are shared with TRBD2. Germline V gene data show CDR1 as SNHLY and CDR2 as FYNNEI. The trim removed 1 base at V and 6 bases at J, leaving 4 bases unmatched. The CDR3 covers 14 residues. For the CDR3, the DNA is TGTGCCAGCAGTGAAGTCGGCGGGAGGCAGACCCAGTACTTC. Translating it yields CASSEVGGRQTQYF.

CDR3 in amino acids: CASTYGGEGRREQYV. CDR3 in DNA: TGTGCCAGCACCTACGGGGGGGAGGGCCGCAGGGAGCAGTACGTC. The chain employs TRBV6-6 and TRBJ2-7; 8 bases are a match to TRBD2. CDR3 length: 15 amino acids. V trimming: 7 bases; J trimming: 7 bases; junction bases outside the gene matches: 15. Germline assignment: CDR1 MNHNY and CDR2 SVGAGI (reference sequence).

In its sample, this clone was seen a few times. V and J are TRBV7-9 and TRBJ2-2; tentatively, D is TRBD2 (5 bases). V was trimmed by 1 base and J by 4 bases, leaving 19 bases between them. The germline V gene encodes CDR1 SEHNR and CDR2 FQNEAQ (reference sequence). CDR3 length: 18 residues. This chain's CDR3 is CASSLVFGVLSSTGELFF. The CDR3 DNA is TGTGCCAGCAGCTTAGTCTTCGGGGTTTTGAGTTCCACCGGGGAGCTGTTTTTT.